The 15 T cell receptor beta chains in this list originate from one sample, sequenced in a study of blood T cell repertoires in COVID-19. TCRdb's table, derived via immunoSEQ multiplex PCR, lists solely in-frame clones and lacks some. The sample shows about 260,000 clones, around 89% of them seen only once. The sequenced material came from PBMCs or T cells enriched from blood (not recorded which). These receptors were collected from a woman between 45 and 65 years old who had recovered from COVID-19.

The chain's CDR3 is CASSLATGDEAFF. For the CDR3, the DNA is TGTGCCAGCAGTTTAGCTACGGGGGATGAAGCTTTCTTT. This chain joins TRBV28 and TRBJ1-1; possible D gene TRBD1, 5 bases. Trimming shortened V by 2 bases and J by 7 bases, and 11 bases separated the two germline ends. Germline V gene sequence: CDR1 MDHEN, CDR2 SYDVKM. The CDR3 totals 13 residues.

The CDR3 here is CASSYAPTEGYEQYF. CDR3 DNA: TGTGCCAGCAGTTACGCTCCGACAGAAGGCTACGAGCAGTACTTC. The chain uses TRBV6-5 and TRBJ2-7, with D possibly matching TRBD1 (5 bases). The length of the CDR3 is 15 residues. With 2 bases removed from V and 3 bases from J, the gap between germline ends came to 14 bases. Germline V gene lookup returns CDR1 MNHEY and CDR2 SVGAGI.

This chain joins TRBV3-1 (or the pseudogene TRBV3-2) and TRBJ2-7, with unresolved D. The V gene's germline CDR1 is LGHDT and CDR2 YNNKEL (reference sequence). This CDR3 contains 12 residues. V was cut by 1 base and J by 9 bases, with 10 bases left in between. CDR3: CASSQGARAQYF. The CDR3 DNA is TGTGCCAGCAGCCAAGGCGCACGAGCGCAGTACTTC.

The chain carries TRBV11-2 and TRBJ2-7; 8 positions agree with TRBD1. This CDR3 region has 14 residues. Trimming took 5 bases from V and 0 from J; bases not matched to a gene: 3. Germline CDR1 SGHAT, CDR2 FQNNGV. The CDR3 loop reads CASSRDRSSYEQYF. CDR3 nucleotide sequence: TGTGCCAGCAGCCGGGACAGGAGCTCCTACGAGCAGTACTTC.

The V and J genes are TRBV4-3 and TRBJ2-1, with D tentatively TRBD2 (6 bases). This CDR3 is 15 amino acids long. The V end was cut by 1 base, the J end by 4 bases, with 11 bases between. Per the germline V gene, CDR1 is LGHNA and CDR2 is YSLEER. Here the CDR3 DNA reads TGCGCCAGCAGCCAAGGATTAGCGGTTTACAATGAGCAGTTCTTC. It is translated as CASSQGLAVYNEQFF.

The chain is built from TRBV7-2 and TRBJ2-1; TRBD2 agrees at 7 bases. V was pared by 5 bases and J by 9 bases, with 22 bases of the junction left unmatched. Germline CDR1 and CDR2: SGHTA and FQGNSA. The CDR3 totals 18 residues. The CDR3 nucleotides are TGTGCCAGCAGCCCCCAGAACGCCGGGGTACGCGCTAGCGGTGAGCAGTTCTTC. This encodes CASSPQNAGVRASGEQFF.

J is TRBJ2-7 and V is TRBV12-2; the DNA was not compared with TRBD2, the D call given in the table. TRBV12-2 is noted as a pseudogene. The CDR3 sequence is 17 residues long. The CDR3 reads CASRFGPGLAGSYEQYF. CDR3 nucleotides: TGTGCAAGTCGCTTTGGTCCGGGACTAGCGGGATCCTACGAGCAGTACTTC.

The gene calls are TRBV5-4 and TRBJ2-7, with 7 bases fitting TRBD1. Looked up from germline, CDR1 is SGHNT and CDR2 is YYREEE (reference sequence). The CDR3 is 15 amino acids. Trimming at V came to 4 bases and at J to 6 bases, leaving 13 bases not matched to a gene. In DNA form, the CDR3 reads TGTGCCAGCAGCCCCGCCGGGACAGAATCTCTCGAGCAGTACTTC. Protein sequence: CASSPAGTESLEQYF.

V and J are TRBV7-8 and TRBJ2-5; TRBD2 might be the D (6 bases). Germline V lookup: CDR1 SGHVS, CDR2 FQNEAQ. The CDR3 consists of 15 residues. V dropped 2 bases and J dropped 4 bases, with 14 bases sitting between them. CDR3 protein: CASSLRPGDRETQYF. CDR3 coding DNA: TGTGCCAGCAGCTTACGACCGGGAGATCGAGAGACCCAGTACTTC.

The chain employs TRBV11-2 and TRBJ2-1, with D maybe TRBD2 (7 bases). The CDR3 spans 15 residues. CDR1 SGHAT and CDR2 FQNNGV come from the germline V gene. The V and J ends lost 4 bases and 10 bases respectively, with 20 bases between them. The CDR3 is CASSSQRRGAGEQFF. DNA of the CDR3: TGTGCCAGCAGCTCCCAACGACGGGGGGCTGGGGAGCAGTTCTTC. Based on the CDR3 plus reference TRBV11-2 and TRBJ2-1, the full variable domain is EAGVAQSPRYKIIEKRQSVAFWCNPISGHATLYWYQQILGQGPKLLIQFQNNGVVDDSQLPKDRFSAERLKGVDSTLKIQPAKLEDSAVYLCASSSQRRGAGEQFFGPGTRLTVL.

The chain carries TRBV19 and TRBJ1-6; weak D call: TRBD1 (6 bases). The germline gives CDR1 LNHDA, CDR2 SQIVND (reference sequence). Trimming cost V 3 bases and J 7 bases, with 10 bases left between them. There are 14 residues in the CDR3. This CDR3 is CASSMLRGNSPLHF. The DNA for the CDR3 is TGTGCCAGTAGTATGTTGAGGGGGAATTCACCCCTCCACTTT.

This rearrangement joins TRBV5-1 to TRBJ1-4; D gene unclear. Trimming took 0 bases from V and 0 from J, leaving 12 bases between them. The CDR3 is 17 residues long. Germline CDR1 is SGHRS and CDR2 is YFSETQ. The CDR3 spells CASSLAARTATNEKLFF. CDR3 bases: TGCGCCAGCAGCTTGGCCGCTCGAACGGCAACTAATGAAAAACTGTTTTTT.

The chain has TRBV7-8 and TRBJ2-7, with a weak D call TRBD1 (6 bases). The germline CDR1 and CDR2 sequences are SGHVS and FQNEAQ. CDR3 length: 13 residues. V dropped 3 bases and J dropped 1 base, with 7 bases sitting between them. CDR3 sequence (DNA): TGTGCCAGCAGCTTCAGGGGTTCCTACGAGCAGTACTTC. Translation gives CASSFRGSYEQYF.

This clone has just a few counts. J is TRBJ2-7 and V is TRBV28, with a possible D match to TRBD2 (6 bases). The germline V gene has CDR1 MDHEN and CDR2 SYDVKM. The CDR3 has 14 residues. V lost 4 bases to trimming and J lost 3 bases, with 13 bases between them. CDR3 sequence: CASSSPGGSYEQYF. CDR3 nucleotide sequence: TGTGCCAGCAGTTCCCCCGGGGGTAGCTACGAGCAGTACTTC.

This rearrangement joins TRBV6-5 to TRBJ1-1; the match to TRBD1 covers 10 bases. The germline CDR1 and CDR2 sequences are MNHEY and SVGAGI. The CDR3 runs to 15 residues. V lost 7 bases and J lost 5; bases outside the gene matches: 10. CDR3: CASKRDRGVVTEAFF. As DNA, the CDR3 is TGTGCCAGCAAGAGGGACAGGGGAGTTGTAACTGAAGCTTTCTTT.